These 20 T cell receptor beta chains share one sample of origin, sequenced in a study of molecular identifiers for immune sequencing clone quantification. A single record per CDR3 protein comes from TCRdb applying MiXCR to the PCR reads. Found here are about 640,000 distinct CDR3 sequences, less than 20% of them singletons; the top ten hold under 0.95%. Specimen: naive CD8+ T cells from blood, with Jurkat cell RNA spiked in. This sample's subset: FACS-sorted CD8+CD4-CCR7+CD45RA+ naive T cells. The source is a human donor in good health. Some libraries in this study had Jurkat cell RNA spiked in.

This chain joins TRBV5-3 and TRBJ1-1; maybe TRBD1 (6 bases). TRBV5-3 is an open reading frame whose function is uncertain. The CDR3 length is 13 residues. The V end lost 8 bases, the J end lost 6 bases, and 17 bases lay between the germline ends. The CDR3: CASSLWTDAEAFF. The CDR3 bases are TGTGCCAGCAGCCTGTGGACAGACGCTGAAGCTTTCTTT.

Concerning this clonotype itself: A much larger clone lies one base from this, so it may be a read error. The J gene is TRBJ2-7, the V gene TRBV10-3; D perhaps matches TRBD1 (5 bases). Germline V gives CDR1 ENHRY, CDR2 SYGVKD. The CDR3 sequence is 16 residues long. The CDR3 coding sequence is TGTGCCATCCGTGACCCCAGGGATAGGGATCACTACGAGCAGTACTTC. Protein product: CAIRDPRDRDHYEQYF.

In the case of this clonotype: A much larger clone differs from this one at a single base, so this may be a read error. The genes are TRBV7-3 and TRBJ2-2; the match to TRBD2 covers 10 bases. Germline V gene sequence: CDR1 SGHTA, CDR2 FQGTGA. V lost 5 bases and J lost 6; bases outside the gene matches: 9. This CDR3 spans 16 amino acids. DNA of the CDR3: TGTGCCAGCAGCCCCGGGATAGCGGGAGGTTCCGGGGAGCTGTTTTTT. The encoded protein is CASSPGIAGGSGELFF.

This clonotype was observed a few times. The rearrangement links TRBV5-1 to TRBJ2-1, with 10 bases lining up with TRBD2. V trimming: 7 bases; J trimming: 7 bases; junction bases outside the gene matches: 11. This CDR3 is 15 amino acids long. Germline V lookup: CDR1 SGHRS, CDR2 YFSETQ. The CDR3 loop reads CASQILAGVGNEQFF. The CDR3 nucleotides read TGCGCCAGCCAGATCCTAGCGGGAGTAGGTAATGAGCAGTTCTTC.

This clonotype was detected once. One junction end does not reproduce the germline sequence, and a read error may be involved. V and J are TRBV7-9 and TRBJ2-7; D unresolved. Germline V CDR1 and CDR2: SEHNR, FQNEAQ (reference sequence). The CDR3 extends over 13 amino acids. CDR3 residues: CAGSSTPAYEQYF. CDR3 bases: TGTGCCGGCAGCTCGACACCGGCCTACGAGCAGTACTTC.

This clonotype was seen more than once but under ten times. A much bigger clone sits one base away, suggesting this may be a read error. The chain is built from TRBV30 and TRBJ2-3, with 12 bases fitting TRBD2. Germline loops: CDR1 GTSNPN, CDR2 SVGIG (reference sequence). This CDR3 comprises 16 residues. CDR3 amino acids: CTWSPGLAGKTDTQYF. CDR3 coding DNA: TGTACCTGGAGCCCAGGACTAGCGGGGAAGACAGATACGCAGTATTTT.

For this clonotype: Germline and junction disagree at one end, which may indicate a read error. The chain combines TRBV30 with TRBJ1-4; D unresolved. Germline CDR1 reads GTSNPN; CDR2 reads SVGIG (reference sequence). The CDR3 contains 12 residues. The CDR3 spells CARSESGEKLFF. The CDR3 DNA follows: TGTGCCAGGAGTGAGTCAGGAGAAAAACTGTTTTTT.

The V call is TRBV4-3, the J call TRBJ2-2, with D possibly TRBD1 on 5 matching bases. The V end lost 6 bases, the J end lost 6 bases, and 14 bases lay between the germline ends. The germline V gene encodes CDR1 LGHNA and CDR2 YSLEER. The CDR3 is 14 residues long. CDR3 sequence (DNA): TGCGCCAGCAGTACAGGCGAAAGGCCCGGGGAGCTGTTTTTT. Its protein is CASSTGERPGELFF.

This clonotype has at least ten counts. V is TRBV9 and J is TRBJ2-2; TRBD1 is a possible D gene (7 bases). The V end was cut by 0 bases, the J end by 4 bases, with 13 bases between. Looked up from germline, CDR1 is SGDLS and CDR2 is YYNGEE. This CDR3 comprises 16 residues. The CDR3 reads CASSVDGGGGTGELFF. The DNA for the CDR3 is TGTGCCAGCAGCGTAGATGGAGGGGGCGGCACCGGGGAGCTGTTTTTT.

This clonotype was recorded a few times. CDR3 region: CASSLAGGSRNEQFF. The CDR3 DNA reads as TGTGCCAGCAGCTTAGCGGGAGGGTCTAGGAATGAGCAGTTCTTC. This chain uses TRBV7-3 with TRBJ2-1, with TRBD2 identical over 9 bases. Germline V gives CDR1 SGHTA, CDR2 FQGTGA. V lost 2 bases and J lost 7; bases outside the gene matches: 6. CDR3 length equals 15 residues.

This clonotype turned up a few times. The chain recombines TRBV5-6 with TRBJ1-3; D gene unclear. The CDR3 contains 16 residues. Germline-derived CDR1 and CDR2 are SGHDT and YYEEEE. V shed 0 bases and J shed 1 base, with 11 bases lying between them. In DNA, the CDR3 is TGTGCCAGCAGCTTGGGGGCCGTGGGGTCTGGAAACACCATATATTTT. Translated, it gives CASSLGAVGSGNTIYF.

Comments on this clonotype: This may arise from a read error, as a much more abundant clone is one base away. This chain joins TRBV28 and TRBJ2-1, with D perhaps matching TRBD1 (7 bases). Trimming took off 8 bases at V and 8 bases at J, with 22 bases between the two ends. Germline V gene lookup returns CDR1 MDHEN and CDR2 SYDVKM. The CDR3 contains 15 residues. The CDR3 coding sequence is TGTGCCAGCGGTGCGGACAGGCGGGGTTTAGATGAGCAGTTCTTC. Its translation: CASGADRRGLDEQFF. Full variable domain (outside the CDR3, taken from reference TRBV28 and TRBJ2-1): DVKVTQSSRYLVKRTGEKVFLECVQDMDHENMFWYRQDPGLGLRLIYFSYDVKMKEKGDIPEGYSVSREKKERFSLILESASTNQTSMYLCASGADRRGLDEQFFGPGTRLTVL.

This clonotype was detected a few times. The J gene is TRBJ1-3, the V gene TRBV19; D perhaps matches TRBD1 (6 bases). Trimming pared 4 bases from V and 0 bases from J, leaving 10 bases between. The CDR3 runs to 15 residues. The germline CDR1 and CDR2 sequences are LNHDA and SQIVND (reference sequence). The CDR3 DNA reads as TGTGCCAGTAGTAGGGACACAAGCTCTGGAAACACCATATATTTT. This encodes CASSRDTSSGNTIYF.

This clonotype was found many times. The rearrangement links TRBV5-6 to TRBJ1-2; D perhaps matches TRBD1 (5 bases). V lost 3 bases and J lost 4, with 19 bases in between. The V gene's germline CDR1 is SGHDT and CDR2 YYEEEE. The length of the CDR3 is 16 residues. CDR3 loop: CASSSVSDSGRYGYTF. As DNA, the CDR3 is TGTGCCAGCAGCTCGGTTAGTGACAGCGGACGCTATGGCTACACCTTC.

This clonotype was counted many times. The chain uses TRBV6-5 and TRBJ2-6; the D gene is possibly TRBD1 (6 bases). Germline CDR1 MNHEY, CDR2 SVGAGI. With 5 bases removed from V and 4 bases from J, the gap between germline ends came to 15 bases. The CDR3 is 16 amino acids. This chain's CDR3 is CASSRRTVSGANVLTF. The CDR3 DNA reads TGTGCCAGCAGTAGAAGGACAGTCTCCGGGGCCAACGTCCTGACTTTC.

There are many counts of this clonotype. The V call is TRBV27, the J call TRBJ1-1, with a possible D match to TRBD1 (5 bases). V lost 3 bases and J lost 8, with 22 bases in between. Germline assignment: CDR1 MNHEY and CDR2 SMNVEV (reference sequence). The CDR3 has 16 residues. The CDR3 sequence: CASSFLPGTPSVEAFF. As DNA, the CDR3 is TGTGCCAGCAGTTTTCTGCCGGGGACGCCCTCCGTGGAAGCTTTCTTT.

In its sample, this clonotype was seen once. This may be a read error, as it is one base from a much larger clone. The chain recombines TRBV12-3 or TRBV12-4 with TRBJ2-5; tentative D call: TRBD1 (6 bases). The CDR3 totals 14 residues. CDR3 protein: CAGSPSQGGETQYF. The CDR3 DNA sequence: TGTGCCGGCAGTCCTTCACAAGGGGGAGAGACCCAGTACTTC.

This clonotype turned up a few times. The chain combines TRBV5-5 with TRBJ1-5; weak D call: TRBD1 (5 bases). From germline, CDR1 is SGHKS and CDR2 YYEKEE (reference sequence). The V gene lost 0 bases and the J gene lost 5 bases, with 9 bases spanning the gap. This CDR3 is built from 14 residues. Written as DNA, the CDR3 is TGTGCCAGCAGCTTGGGGGGGGAGTATCAGCCCCAGCATTTT. The encoded protein is CASSLGGEYQPQHF.

This clonotype was counted between two and nine times. This chain joins TRBV19 and TRBJ1-1; tentatively, D is TRBD1 (6 bases). Germline V CDR1 and CDR2: LNHDA, SQIVND (reference sequence). V was shortened by 7 bases and J by 8 bases, with 11 bases between the two germline ends. The CDR3 extends over 11 amino acids. CDR3 region: CASKQGPEAFF. CDR3 bases: TGTGCCAGTAAACAGGGACCCGAAGCTTTCTTT.

On this clonotype: A much larger clone lies a single base off, so this may be a read error. The chain recombines TRBV7-6 with TRBJ2-7; TRBD2 matches 8 bases. Germline assignment: CDR1 SGHVS and CDR2 FNYEAQ. Trimming at V came to 4 bases and at J to 2 bases, leaving 7 bases not matched to a gene. CDR3 length equals 15 residues. The CDR3 region has the DNA TGTGCCAGCAGCTCCAGGGGACTAGACCCCTACGAGCAGTACTTC. It is translated as CASSSRGLDPYEQYF.